Presented here are 2 T cell receptor beta chains from one specimen sequenced in a study of PD-1 blockade in classical Hodgkin lymphoma. Each of the patients experienced relapse following autologous stem cell transplantation, and their brentuximab vedotin exposure differed. Profiling relied on immunoSEQ multiplex PCR, and the TCRdb table lists in-frame clones only, not all of them. The table shows roughly 35,000 clones, with roughly 88% occurring only once. Sequencing used peripheral blood mononuclear cells (PBMCs), obtained before the second cycle of nivolumab. The source of these receptors is a human donor with classical Hodgkin lymphoma.

The V gene is TRBV13, the J gene TRBJ1-1; unclear D gene. V was clipped by 5 bases and J by 8 bases, with 12 bases between them. The CDR3 spans 12 residues. Looked up from germline, CDR1 is PRHDT and CDR2 is FYEKMQ (reference sequence). The CDR3 sequence is CASSVPSREAFF. For the CDR3, the DNA is TGTGCCAGCAGCGTACCCTCTCGAGAAGCTTTCTTT.

The genes are TRBV9 and TRBJ2-1; the match to TRBD2 covers 7 bases. After removal of 3 bases from V and 5 bases from J, the junction contained 8 bases not matched to a gene. CDR3 length: 15 amino acids. Germline values: CDR1 SGDLS, CDR2 YYNGEE. CDR3 residues: CASSGFAGADNEQFF. The CDR3 coding sequence is TGTGCCAGCAGCGGTTTCGCGGGAGCGGACAATGAGCAGTTCTTC.